These 18 T cell receptor beta chains came from one sample sequenced in a study of blood T cell repertoires in COVID-19. The table came from immunoSEQ multiplex PCR; TCRdb's copy has only in-frame clones and leaves some out. The table shows 250,000 to 350,000 clones, with roughly 83% occurring only once. Material for sequencing was peripheral blood. These receptors were taken from a woman in her forties or fifties with acute or convalescent COVID-19.

This rearrangement joins TRBV28 to TRBJ2-7; 7 bases agree with TRBD1. After removal of 6 bases from V and 2 bases from J, the junction contained 1 base not matched to a gene. This CDR3 contains 12 residues. CDR1 and CDR2 from the germline V gene are MDHEN and SYDVKM. CDR3 DNA sequence: TGTGCCAGCAGACAGGGGCCCTACGAGCAGTACTTC. Encoded protein: CASRQGPYEQYF.

J is TRBJ1-6 and V is TRBV7-9; 8 nucleotides agree with TRBD1. Trimming took 5 bases from V and 9 from J; bases not matched to a gene: 6. The CDR3 consists of 14 residues. Germline V CDR1 and CDR2: SEHNR, FQNEAQ (reference sequence). The CDR3 nucleotides are TGTGCCAGCAGCGGCCAGGGGGCCGGTTCACCCCTCCACTTT. It translates to CASSGQGAGSPLHF.

This rearrangement joins TRBV20-1 to TRBJ1-2, with TRBD1 as a possible D gene (6 bases). CDR3 length: 12 amino acids. V lost 3 bases and J lost 5, with 10 bases in between. Germline CDR1 is DFQATT and CDR2 is SNEGSKA (reference sequence). The CDR3 loop reads CSASLQGYGYTF. In DNA form, the CDR3 reads TGCAGTGCTAGTTTGCAGGGGTATGGCTACACCTTC.

The chain couples TRBV5-1 to TRBJ2-1, with 12 bases fitting TRBD2. Germline CDR1 and CDR2: SGHRS and YFSETQ. This CDR3 is 16 amino acids long. Trimming cost V 4 bases and J 7 bases; bases outside gene matches: 9. CDR3 in amino acids: CASSIPTSGSGNEQFF. The CDR3 DNA is TGCGCCAGCAGCATACCGACTAGCGGGAGCGGTAATGAGCAGTTCTTC.

The chain links TRBV4-1 to TRBJ2-1, with D possibly TRBD1 on 6 matching bases. V lost 4 bases and J lost 4, with 14 bases in between. Germline CDR1 is MGHRA and CDR2 is YSYEKL. This CDR3 comprises 15 residues. Here the CDR3 reads CASSPQGTRYNEQFF. CDR3 coding DNA: TGCGCCAGCAGCCCCCAGGGGACCCGATACAATGAGCAGTTCTTC.

The V call is TRBV5-6, the J call TRBJ2-1, with 8 bases fitting TRBD1. The germline CDR1 and CDR2 sequences are SGHDT and YYEEEE. After removal of 4 bases from V and 9 bases from J, the junction contained 12 bases not matched to a gene. The CDR3 is made up of 15 amino acids. As DNA, the CDR3 is TGTGCCAGCAGCACTACAGGGGGGTTGGATTTTGAGCAGTTCTTC. Translating it yields CASSTTGGLDFEQFF.

The chain recombines TRBV4-3 with TRBJ2-4; tentatively, D is TRBD2 (7 bases). The length of the CDR3 is 16 residues. Germline V CDR1 and CDR2: LGHNA, YSLEER. The V end lost 0 bases, the J end lost 1 base, and 10 bases lay between the germline ends. CDR3: CASSQERGGAKNIQYF. The DNA of the CDR3 is TGCGCCAGCAGCCAAGAGAGGGGGGGCGCCAAAAACATTCAGTACTTC.

The CDR3 bases are TGCGCCAGCAGCCCCGGACAGGGCCGCTCTGGGGCCAACGTCCTGACTTTC. Residues: CASSPGQGRSGANVLTF. This chain connects TRBV4-1 to TRBJ2-6; 8 bases are a match to TRBD1. The CDR3 has 17 residues. V lost 4 bases and J lost 0; bases outside the gene matches: 5. Germline loops: CDR1 MGHRA, CDR2 YSYEKL.

The rearrangement uses TRBV20-1 and TRBJ1-2; no clear D. The CDR3 runs 14 residues. V shed 3 bases and J shed 3 bases, with 14 bases lying between them. Germline lookup yields CDR1 DFQATT and CDR2 SNEGSKA (reference sequence). CDR3 protein: CSASSPGSDYGYTF. The CDR3 nucleotides read TGCAGTGCTAGTTCCCCGGGTTCTGACTATGGCTACACCTTC.

The CDR3 DNA sequence: TGTGCCAGCAGCTTACAAGGTAGCGGCGGCACAGATACGCAGTATTTT. It codes for CASSLQGSGGTDTQYF. V usage is TRBV7-2 and J usage is TRBJ2-3; possibly TRBD2 for D (6 bases). V was pared by 2 bases and J by 1 base, with 13 bases between. This CDR3 comprises 16 residues. The germline V gene encodes CDR1 SGHTA and CDR2 FQGNSA.

The genes are TRBV7-6 and TRBJ2-1, with 7 bases matching TRBD1. Germline V gene data show CDR1 as SGHVS and CDR2 as FNYEAQ. The CDR3 contains 16 residues. With 4 bases clipped from V and 3 bases from J, the junction kept 9 bases outside the gene matches. For the CDR3, the DNA is TGTGCCAGCAGCTACTCCGGGACAGTGGGCTACAATGAGCAGTTCTTC. This encodes CASSYSGTVGYNEQFF.

The CDR3 here is CASSLGAGEQYF. CDR3 coding DNA: TGCGCCAGCAGTCTCGGTGCCGGCGAGCAGTACTTC. The chain carries TRBV4-1 and TRBJ2-7; unclear D gene. The germline V gene encodes CDR1 MGHRA and CDR2 YSYEKL. The length of the CDR3 is 12 residues. Trimming took 6 bases from V and 6 from J, leaving 12 bases between them.

V usage is TRBV7-8 and J usage is TRBJ1-1, with TRBD1 matching over 8 bases. The CDR3 totals 15 residues. Trimming cost V 5 bases and J 7 bases; bases outside gene matches: 12. The germline V gene encodes CDR1 SGHVS and CDR2 FQNEAQ. The CDR3 DNA follows: TGTGCCAGCAGCCGCGGTATTTCCGGGACAGGTGAAGCTTTCTTT. This sequence encodes CASSRGISGTGEAFF.

V usage is TRBV9 and J usage is TRBJ2-1, with 8 bases lining up with TRBD2. V lost 3 bases to trimming and J lost 4 bases; unmatched junction nucleotides: 3. The CDR3 consists of 14 residues. The germline V gene encodes CDR1 SGDLS and CDR2 YYNGEE. CDR3: CASSGPGGYNEQFF. The CDR3 bases are TGTGCCAGCAGCGGCCCGGGAGGGTACAATGAGCAGTTCTTC.

V gene TRBV27 combines with J gene TRBJ2-3; TRBD2 aligns across 8 bases. V shed 7 bases and J 6 bases; nucleotides not matched to a gene: 9. Germline lookup yields CDR1 MNHEY and CDR2 SMNVEV (reference sequence). The CDR3 runs to 14 residues. CDR3 sequence (DNA): TGTGCCAGCAAAAGAGCGGGAGCTCTGGATACGCAGTATTTT. It codes for CASKRAGALDTQYF.

The chain recombines TRBV27 with TRBJ2-1, with 12 nucleotides matching TRBD2. From germline, CDR1 is MNHEY and CDR2 SMNVEV (reference sequence). Trimming cost V 6 bases and J 7 bases; bases outside gene matches: 10. CDR3 length: 16 amino acids. CDR3 loop: CASSPGLAGIGNEQFF. The CDR3 DNA sequence: TGTGCCAGCAGCCCCGGACTAGCGGGAATAGGGAATGAGCAGTTCTTC.

The V and J genes are TRBV19 and TRBJ2-5; 13 bases align to TRBD2. The CDR3 length is 17 residues. Germline trimming cut 1 base from V and 2 bases from J; bases unmatched to any gene: 4. Germline CDR1 and CDR2: LNHDA and SQIVND (reference sequence). The chain's CDR3 is CASSIVGTSGAQETQYF. The CDR3 bases are TGTGCCAGTAGTATAGTCGGGACTAGCGGGGCACAAGAGACCCAGTACTTC.

The V and J genes are TRBV3-1 (or the pseudogene TRBV3-2) and TRBJ1-2, with TRBD1 identical over 9 bases. After removal of 2 bases from V and 5 bases from J, the junction contained 9 bases not matched to a gene. The germline CDR1 and CDR2 sequences are LGHDT and YNNKEL (reference sequence). The length of the CDR3 is 16 residues. For the CDR3, the DNA is TGTGCCAGCAGCCAATGGGACAGGGCCCTTATTTATGGCTACACCTTC. Residues: CASSQWDRALIYGYTF.